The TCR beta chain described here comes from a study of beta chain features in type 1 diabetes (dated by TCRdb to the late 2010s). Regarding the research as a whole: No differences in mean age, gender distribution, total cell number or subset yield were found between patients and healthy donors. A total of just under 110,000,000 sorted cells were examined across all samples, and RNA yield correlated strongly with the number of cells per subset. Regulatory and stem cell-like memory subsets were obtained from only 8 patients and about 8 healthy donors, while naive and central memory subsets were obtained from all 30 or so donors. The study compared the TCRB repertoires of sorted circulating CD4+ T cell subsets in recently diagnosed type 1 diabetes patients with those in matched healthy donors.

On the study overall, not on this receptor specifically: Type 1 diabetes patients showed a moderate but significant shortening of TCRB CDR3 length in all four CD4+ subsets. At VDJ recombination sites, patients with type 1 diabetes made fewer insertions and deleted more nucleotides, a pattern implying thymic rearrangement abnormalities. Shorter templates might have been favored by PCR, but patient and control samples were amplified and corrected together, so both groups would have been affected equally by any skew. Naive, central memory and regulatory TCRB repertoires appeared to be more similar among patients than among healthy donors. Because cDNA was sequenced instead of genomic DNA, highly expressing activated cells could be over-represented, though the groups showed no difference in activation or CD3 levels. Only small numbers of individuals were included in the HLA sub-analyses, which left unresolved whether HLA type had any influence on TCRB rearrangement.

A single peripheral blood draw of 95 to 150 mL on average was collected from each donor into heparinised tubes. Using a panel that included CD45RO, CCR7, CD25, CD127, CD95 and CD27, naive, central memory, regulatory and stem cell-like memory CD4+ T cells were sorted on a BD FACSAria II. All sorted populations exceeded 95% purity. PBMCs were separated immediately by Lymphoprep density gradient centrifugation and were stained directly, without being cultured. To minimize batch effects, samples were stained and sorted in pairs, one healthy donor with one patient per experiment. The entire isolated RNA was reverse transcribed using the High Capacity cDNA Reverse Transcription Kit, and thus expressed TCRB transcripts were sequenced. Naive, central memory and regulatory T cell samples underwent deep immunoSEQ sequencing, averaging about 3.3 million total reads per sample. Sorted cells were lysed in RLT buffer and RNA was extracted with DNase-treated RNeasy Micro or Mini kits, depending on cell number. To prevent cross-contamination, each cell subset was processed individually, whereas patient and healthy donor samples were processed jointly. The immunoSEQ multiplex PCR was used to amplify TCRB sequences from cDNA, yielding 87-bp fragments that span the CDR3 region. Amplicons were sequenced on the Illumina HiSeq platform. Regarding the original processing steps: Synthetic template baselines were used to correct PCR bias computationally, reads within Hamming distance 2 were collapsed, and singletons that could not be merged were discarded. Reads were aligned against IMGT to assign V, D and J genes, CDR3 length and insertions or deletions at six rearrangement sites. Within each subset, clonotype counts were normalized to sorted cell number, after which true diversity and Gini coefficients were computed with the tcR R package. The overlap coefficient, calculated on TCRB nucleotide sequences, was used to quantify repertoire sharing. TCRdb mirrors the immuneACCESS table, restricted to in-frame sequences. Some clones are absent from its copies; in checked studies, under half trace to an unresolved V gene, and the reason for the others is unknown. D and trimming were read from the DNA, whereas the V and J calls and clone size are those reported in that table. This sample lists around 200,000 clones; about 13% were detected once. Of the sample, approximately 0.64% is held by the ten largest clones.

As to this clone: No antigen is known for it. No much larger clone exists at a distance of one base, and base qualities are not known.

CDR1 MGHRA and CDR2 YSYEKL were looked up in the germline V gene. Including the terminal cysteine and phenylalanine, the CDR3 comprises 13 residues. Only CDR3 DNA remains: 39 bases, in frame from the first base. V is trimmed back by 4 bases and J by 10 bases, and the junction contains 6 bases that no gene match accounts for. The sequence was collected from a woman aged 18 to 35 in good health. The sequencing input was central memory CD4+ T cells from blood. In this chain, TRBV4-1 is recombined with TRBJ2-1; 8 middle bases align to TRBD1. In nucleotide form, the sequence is TGCGCCAGCAGCCGGGAATGGGACAGGGAGCAGTTCTTC. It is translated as CASSREWDREQFF.